This T cell receptor (beta chain) was profiled in a study of blood T cells in healthy people across ages. Broader study findings: The fall in TCR beta diversity per million T cells was roughly linear with age.

Each donor supplied roughly 9.2 milliliters of peripheral blood. Each sample yielded at least 6 micrograms of PBMC total RNA. Germline V gives CDR1 SQVTM, CDR2 ANQGSEA. The V end lost 6 bases, the J end lost 1 base, and 15 bases lay between the germline ends. The CDR3 consists of 14 residues. Next came a second PCR, run for roughly 6 to 11 cycles, which used a sample-barcoded 5' primer along with a J-beta primer mix. TCRdb reprocessed the 5' RACE reads with MiXCR, giving one entry per CDR3 protein. The repertoire holds about 640,000 distinct CDR3 sequences, 58% seen once, with 30% to 45% in the top ten. This clonotype has only a few counts. Its antigen remains unknown.

The sequence derives from a man aged 55 to 70 in good health. The rearrangement links TRBV29-1 to TRBJ2-5; D is possibly TRBD2 (6 bases). Sequenced sample: blood. The CDR3 DNA sequence: TGCAGCGTCACCATTGGGGGGACCCAAGAGACCCAGTACTTC. It specifies CSVTIGGTQETQYF.